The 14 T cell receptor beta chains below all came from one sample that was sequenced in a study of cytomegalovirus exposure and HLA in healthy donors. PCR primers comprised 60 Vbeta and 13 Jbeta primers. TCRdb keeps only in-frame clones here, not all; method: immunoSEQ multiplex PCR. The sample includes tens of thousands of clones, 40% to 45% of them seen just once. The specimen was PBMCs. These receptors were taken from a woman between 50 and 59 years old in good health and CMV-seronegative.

The CDR3 DNA follows: TGTGCCAGTAGTATTTCTGCGAACGAGCAGTACTTC. It specifies CASSISANEQYF. The rearrangement links TRBV19 to TRBJ2-5; D gene uncertain. The J call could be wrong; TRBJ2-7 is a better fit for the DNA end. CDR1 LNHDA and CDR2 SQIVND come from the germline V gene (reference sequence). The CDR3 covers 12 residues.

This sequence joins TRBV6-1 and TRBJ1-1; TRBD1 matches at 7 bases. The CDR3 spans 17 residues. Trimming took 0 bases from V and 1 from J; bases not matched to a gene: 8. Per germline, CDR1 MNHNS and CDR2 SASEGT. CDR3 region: CASSEARDRLGNTEAFF. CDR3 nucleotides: TGTGCCAGCAGTGAAGCGAGGGACAGATTGGGGAACACTGAAGCTTTCTTT.

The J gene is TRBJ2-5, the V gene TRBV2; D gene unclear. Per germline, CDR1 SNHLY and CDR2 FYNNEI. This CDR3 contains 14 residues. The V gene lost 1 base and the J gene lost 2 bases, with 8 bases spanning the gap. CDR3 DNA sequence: TGTGCCAGCAGTGAAGGCAGAATTCAAGAGACCCAGTACTTC. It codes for CASSEGRIQETQYF.

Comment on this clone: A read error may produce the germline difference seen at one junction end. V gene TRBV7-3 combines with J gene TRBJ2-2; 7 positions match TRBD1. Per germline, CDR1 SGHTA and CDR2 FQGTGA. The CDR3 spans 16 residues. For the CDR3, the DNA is TGTGCCAGCAGCATAACTTCAGGGGGTGATTTTGGGGAGCTGTTTTTT. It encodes CASSITSGGDFGELFF.

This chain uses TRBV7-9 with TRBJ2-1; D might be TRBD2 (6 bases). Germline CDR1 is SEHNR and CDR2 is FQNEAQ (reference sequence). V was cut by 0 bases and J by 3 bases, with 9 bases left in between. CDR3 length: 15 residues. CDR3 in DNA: TGTGCCAGCAGCTTAGCACACGGGGGCTACAATGAGCAGTTCTTC. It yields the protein CASSLAHGGYNEQFF.

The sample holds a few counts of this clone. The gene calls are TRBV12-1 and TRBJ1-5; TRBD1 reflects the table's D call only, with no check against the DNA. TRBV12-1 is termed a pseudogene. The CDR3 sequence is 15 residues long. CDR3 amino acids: CASSFDRVSNQPQHF. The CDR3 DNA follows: TGTGCCAGCAGCTTCGACAGGGTCAGCAATCAGCCCCAGCATTTT.

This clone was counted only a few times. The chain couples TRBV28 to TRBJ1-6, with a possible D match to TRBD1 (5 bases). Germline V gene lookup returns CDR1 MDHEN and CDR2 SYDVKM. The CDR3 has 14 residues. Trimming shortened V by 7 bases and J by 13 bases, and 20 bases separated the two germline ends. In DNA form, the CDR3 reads TGTGCCAGCACCCCCCTCGTAGGGGAGGGCCCCCTCCACTTT. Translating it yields CASTPLVGEGPLHF.

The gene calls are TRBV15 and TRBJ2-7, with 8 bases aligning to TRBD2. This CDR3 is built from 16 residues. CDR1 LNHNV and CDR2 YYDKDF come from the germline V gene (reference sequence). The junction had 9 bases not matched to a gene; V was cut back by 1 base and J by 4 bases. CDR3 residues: CATSRGKGGRLYEQYF. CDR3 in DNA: TGTGCCACCAGCAGAGGAAAGGGCGGGAGGTTATACGAGCAGTACTTC.

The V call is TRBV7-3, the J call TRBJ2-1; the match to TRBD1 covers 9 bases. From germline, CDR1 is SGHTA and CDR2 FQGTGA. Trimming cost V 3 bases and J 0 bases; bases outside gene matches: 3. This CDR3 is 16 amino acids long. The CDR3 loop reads CASSLGTGSSYNEQFF. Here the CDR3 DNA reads TGTGCCAGCAGCTTGGGGACAGGGAGCTCCTACAATGAGCAGTTCTTC.

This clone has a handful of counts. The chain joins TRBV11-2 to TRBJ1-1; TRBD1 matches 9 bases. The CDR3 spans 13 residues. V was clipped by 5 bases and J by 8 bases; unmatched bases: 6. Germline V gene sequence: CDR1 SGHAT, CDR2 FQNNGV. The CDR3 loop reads CASSRDRVTEAFF. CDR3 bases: TGTGCCAGCAGCCGGGACAGGGTGACGGAAGCTTTCTTT.

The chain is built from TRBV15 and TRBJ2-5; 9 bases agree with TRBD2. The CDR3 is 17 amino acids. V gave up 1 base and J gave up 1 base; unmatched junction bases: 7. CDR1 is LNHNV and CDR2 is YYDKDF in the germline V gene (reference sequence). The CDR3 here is CATSRGGSGSPQETQYF. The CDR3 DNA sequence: TGTGCCACCAGCAGAGGGGGTAGCGGGAGCCCCCAAGAGACCCAGTACTTC.

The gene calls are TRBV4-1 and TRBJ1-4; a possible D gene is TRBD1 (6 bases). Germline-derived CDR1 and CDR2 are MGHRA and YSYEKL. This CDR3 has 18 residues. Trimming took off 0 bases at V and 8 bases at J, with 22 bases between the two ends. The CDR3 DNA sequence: TGCGCCAGCAGCCAAGAAAGTCGCCCCGGGGGGCTGGGGGAAAAACTGTTTTTT. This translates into CASSQESRPGGLGEKLFF.

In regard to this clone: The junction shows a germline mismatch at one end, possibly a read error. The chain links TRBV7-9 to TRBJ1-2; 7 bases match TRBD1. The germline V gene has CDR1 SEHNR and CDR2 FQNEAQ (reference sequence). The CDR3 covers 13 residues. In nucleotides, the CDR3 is TGTGCCAGCAGTTTAGACAGGGAAGATGGCTACACCTTC. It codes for CASSLDREDGYTF.

As DNA, the CDR3 is TGCGCCAGCAGTGAGTCGACTGGCGGGAGGGACTTGAATGAGCAGTTCTTC. Encoded protein: CASSESTGGRDLNEQFF. V is TRBV10-2 and J is TRBJ2-1; the match to TRBD2 covers 9 bases. CDR1 is WSHSY and CDR2 is SAAADI in the germline V gene. The V and J ends lost 0 bases and 7 bases, in that order; junction bases with no gene match: 10. The CDR3 has 17 residues.